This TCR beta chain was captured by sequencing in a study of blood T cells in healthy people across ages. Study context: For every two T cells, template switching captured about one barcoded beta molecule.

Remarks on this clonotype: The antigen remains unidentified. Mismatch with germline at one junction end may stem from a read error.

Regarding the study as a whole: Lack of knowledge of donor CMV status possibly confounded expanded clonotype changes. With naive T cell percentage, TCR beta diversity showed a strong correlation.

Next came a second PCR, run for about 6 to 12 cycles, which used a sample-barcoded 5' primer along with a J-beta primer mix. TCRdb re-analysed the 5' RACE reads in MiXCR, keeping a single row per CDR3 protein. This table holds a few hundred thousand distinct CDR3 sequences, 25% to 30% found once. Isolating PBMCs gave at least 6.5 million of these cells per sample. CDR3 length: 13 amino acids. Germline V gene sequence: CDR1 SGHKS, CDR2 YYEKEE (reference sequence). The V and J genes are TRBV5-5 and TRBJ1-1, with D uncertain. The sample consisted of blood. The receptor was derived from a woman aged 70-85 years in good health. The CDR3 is CTSSFHRNTEAFF. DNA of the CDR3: TGTACCAGCAGCTTCCACAGGAACACTGAAGCTTTCTTT.